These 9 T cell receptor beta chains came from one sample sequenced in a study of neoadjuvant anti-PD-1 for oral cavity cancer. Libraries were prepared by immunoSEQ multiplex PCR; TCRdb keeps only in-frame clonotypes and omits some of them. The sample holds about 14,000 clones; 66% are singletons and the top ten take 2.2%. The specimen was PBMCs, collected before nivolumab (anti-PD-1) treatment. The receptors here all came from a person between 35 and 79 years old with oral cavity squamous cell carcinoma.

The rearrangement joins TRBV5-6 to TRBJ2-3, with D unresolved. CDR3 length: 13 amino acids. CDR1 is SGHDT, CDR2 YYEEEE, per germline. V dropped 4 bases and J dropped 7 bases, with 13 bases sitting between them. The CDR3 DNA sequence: TGTGCCAGCAGCCGGAAGGGCGGAAATACGCAGTATTTT. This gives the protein CASSRKGGNTQYF.

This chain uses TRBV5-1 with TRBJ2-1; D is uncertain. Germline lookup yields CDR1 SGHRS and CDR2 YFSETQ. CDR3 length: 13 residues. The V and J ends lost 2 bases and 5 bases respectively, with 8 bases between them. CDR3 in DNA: TGCGCCAGCAGCTTCTCCCCCAACAATGAGCAGTTCTTC. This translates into CASSFSPNNEQFF.

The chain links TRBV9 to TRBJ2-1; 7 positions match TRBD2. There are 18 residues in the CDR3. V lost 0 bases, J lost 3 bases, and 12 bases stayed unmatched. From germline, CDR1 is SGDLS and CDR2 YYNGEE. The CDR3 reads CASSVEVDTGGIYNEQFF. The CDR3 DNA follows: TGTGCCAGCAGCGTAGAGGTTGATACGGGAGGTATCTACAATGAGCAGTTCTTC.

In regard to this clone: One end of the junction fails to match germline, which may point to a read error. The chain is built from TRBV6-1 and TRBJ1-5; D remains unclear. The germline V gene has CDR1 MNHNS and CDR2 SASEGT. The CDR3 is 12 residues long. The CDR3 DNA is TGTGCCAGCACTGAGTATTATCATCCCCAGCATTTT. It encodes CASTEYYHPQHF.

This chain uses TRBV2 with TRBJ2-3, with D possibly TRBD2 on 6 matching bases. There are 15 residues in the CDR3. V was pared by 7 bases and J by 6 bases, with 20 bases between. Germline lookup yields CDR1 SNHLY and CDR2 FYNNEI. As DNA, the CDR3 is TGTGCCAGCATGTCCGGGACTGGCAAAGGGGATACGCAGTATTTT. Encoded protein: CASMSGTGKGDTQYF. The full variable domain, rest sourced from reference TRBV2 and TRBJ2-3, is EPEVTQTPSHQVTQMGQEVILRCVPISNHLYFYWYRQILGQKVEFLVSFYNNEISEKSEIFDDQFSVERPDGSNFTLKIRSTKLEDSAMYFCASMSGTGKGDTQYFGPGTRLTVL.

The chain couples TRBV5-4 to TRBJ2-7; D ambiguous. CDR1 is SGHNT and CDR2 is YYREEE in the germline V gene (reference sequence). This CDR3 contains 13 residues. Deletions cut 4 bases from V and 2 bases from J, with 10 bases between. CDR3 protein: CASSGPAAYEQYF. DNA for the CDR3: TGTGCCAGCAGCGGACCGGCGGCCTACGAGCAGTACTTC.

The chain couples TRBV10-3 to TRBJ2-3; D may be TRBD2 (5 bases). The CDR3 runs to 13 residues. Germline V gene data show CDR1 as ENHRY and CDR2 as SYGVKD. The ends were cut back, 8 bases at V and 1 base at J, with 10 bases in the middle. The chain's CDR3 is CAIWSGGTDTQYF. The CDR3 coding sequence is TGTGCCATCTGGAGCGGCGGCACAGATACGCAGTATTTT.

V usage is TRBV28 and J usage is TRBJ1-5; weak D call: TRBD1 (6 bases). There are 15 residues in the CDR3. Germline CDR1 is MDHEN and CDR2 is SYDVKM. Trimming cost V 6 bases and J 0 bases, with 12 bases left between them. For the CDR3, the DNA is TGTGCCAGCAGACGCTACAGGGATAGCAATCAGCCCCAGCATTTT. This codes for CASRRYRDSNQPQHF.

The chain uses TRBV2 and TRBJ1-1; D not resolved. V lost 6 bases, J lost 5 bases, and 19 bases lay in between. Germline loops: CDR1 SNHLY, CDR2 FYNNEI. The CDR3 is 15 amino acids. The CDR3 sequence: CASRKRAEGTTEAFF. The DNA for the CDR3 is TGTGCCAGCAGGAAGCGGGCTGAGGGAACAACTGAAGCTTTCTTT.